Shown below are 17 T cell receptor beta chains from a single sample sequenced in a study of cytomegalovirus exposure and HLA in healthy donors. Libraries were prepared by immunoSEQ multiplex PCR; TCRdb keeps only in-frame clonotypes and omits some of them. This sample carries about 110,000 clones, around 89% of them seen once, and the ten largest clones take roughly 1.4%. Sequencing was carried out using PBMCs. These receptors originate from a woman aged 25 to 45 in good health and CMV-seropositive.

The chain links TRBV19 to TRBJ1-5; 7 bases fit TRBD1. Germline trimming cut 4 bases from V and 7 bases from J; bases unmatched to any gene: 4. Germline V CDR1 and CDR2: LNHDA, SQIVND (reference sequence). The CDR3 has 13 residues. CDR3 sequence reads: CASSKAGGQPQHF. In DNA form, the CDR3 reads TGTGCCAGTAGTAAGGCAGGGGGGCAGCCCCAGCATTTT.

CDR3 region: CASSPTGQDTQYF. In DNA, the CDR3 is TGTGCCAGTAGTCCAACAGGGCAGGATACGCAGTATTTT. The chain combines TRBV19 with TRBJ2-3, with D possibly matching TRBD1 (6 bases). The CDR3 has 13 amino acids. V was clipped by 5 bases and J by 6 bases, with 12 bases between them. Germline-derived CDR1 and CDR2 are LNHDA and SQIVND (reference sequence). Looking up the rest from reference TRBV19 and TRBJ2-3 gives the full variable domain: DGGITQSPKYLFRKEGQNVTLSCEQNLNHDAMYWYRQDPGQGLRLIYYSQIVNDFQKGDIAEGYSVSREKKESFPLTVTSAQKNPTAFYLCASSPTGQDTQYFGPGTRLTVL.

This chain connects TRBV7-6 to TRBJ2-3; 9 bases fit TRBD2. The CDR3 contains 14 residues. Looked up from germline, CDR1 is SGHVS and CDR2 is FNYEAQ. V was pared by 11 bases and J by 2 bases, with 8 bases of the junction left unmatched. CDR3 nucleotide sequence: TGTGCCCTTGGGCGGGAGGGTTCCACAGATACGCAGTATTTT. Protein sequence: CALGREGSTDTQYF.

This clone was observed once. The rearrangement uses TRBV7-2 and TRBJ2-2; possibly TRBD1 for D (6 bases). The germline gives CDR1 SGHTA, CDR2 FQGNSA. The V end lost 0 bases, the J end lost 6 bases, and 14 bases lay between the germline ends. This CDR3 contains 16 residues. The CDR3 reads CASSLAARGSPGELFF. CDR3 bases: TGTGCCAGCAGCTTAGCGGCTAGGGGGAGTCCCGGGGAGCTGTTTTTT. Full variable domain (remainder filled in from reference TRBV7-2 and TRBJ2-2): GAGVSQSPSNKVTEKGKDVELRCDPISGHTALYWYRQSLGQGLEFLIYFQGNSAPDKSGLPSDRFSAERTGGSVSTLTIQRTQQEDSAVYLCASSLAARGSPGELFFGEGSRLTVL.

In this sample, this clone turned up a few times. V is TRBV7-2 and J is TRBJ1-3, with unresolved D. There are 16 residues in the CDR3. Per germline, CDR1 SGHTA and CDR2 FQGNSA. Between the trimmed V and J ends, which lost 0 bases and 3 bases, there was a span of 12 bases. As DNA, the CDR3 is TGTGCCAGCAGCTTAGCGCTTGCGGGCTATGGAAACACCATATATTTT. This codes for CASSLALAGYGNTIYF.

This clone was observed a single time. The genes are TRBV10-3 and TRBJ2-1; 7 bases agree with TRBD1. This CDR3 has 15 amino acids. With 8 bases clipped from V and 4 bases from J, the junction kept 11 bases outside the gene matches. Germline CDR1 ENHRY, CDR2 SYGVKD. The CDR3 DNA reads as TGTGCCATCGGGGGACAGCGTCATCTTTACAATGAGCAGTTCTTC. It codes for CAIGGQRHLYNEQFF.

This clone showed up just a few times. This chain joins TRBV11-3 and TRBJ2-1, with D possibly TRBD1 on 6 matching bases. V was trimmed by 5 bases and J by 1 base, leaving 9 bases between them. Germline V gives CDR1 SGHNT, CDR2 YENEEA. This CDR3 has 14 amino acids. CDR3 sequence reads: CASSQQGSYNEQFF. The CDR3 DNA is TGTGCCAGCAGCCAACAGGGATCCTACAATGAGCAGTTCTTC.

The rearrangement uses TRBV16 and TRBJ2-3; the D gene is possibly TRBD1 (6 bases). V was cut by 2 bases and J by 2 bases, with 17 bases left in between. Germline V gene data show CDR1 as KGHSY and CDR2 as FQNENV. CDR3 length: 17 residues. CDR3 amino acids: CASSQPGQFFHTDTQYF. The CDR3 coding sequence is TGTGCCAGCAGCCAACCTGGACAGTTCTTCCACACAGATACGCAGTATTTT. Together with reference TRBV16 and TRBJ2-3, the CDR3 gives the full variable domain: GEEVAQTPKHLVRGEGQKAKLYCAPIKGHSYVFWYQQVLKNEFKFLISFQNENVFDETGMPKERFSAKCLPNSPCSLEIQATKLEDSAVYFCASSQPGQFFHTDTQYFGPGTRLTVL.

The rearrangement links TRBV7-8 to TRBJ1-5; 9 bases are a match to TRBD1. With V trimmed by 2 bases and J by 2 bases, 13 bases remained unmatched. Germline assignment: CDR1 SGHVS and CDR2 FQNEAQ. The CDR3 consists of 19 residues. This CDR3 reads CASSLSNRGPEMGNQPQHF. The CDR3 DNA reads TGTGCCAGCAGCTTATCTAACAGGGGGCCAGAGATGGGCAATCAGCCCCAGCATTTT.

This chain uses TRBV7-2 with TRBJ2-1; D uncertain. This CDR3 region has 16 residues. V lost 1 base and J lost 0, with 10 bases in between. Germline V gene data show CDR1 as SGHTA and CDR2 as FQGNSA. CDR3 sequence (DNA): TGTGCCAGCAGCTTAGATCCCCCTTACTCCTACAATGAGCAGTTCTTC. Translated, it gives CASSLDPPYSYNEQFF.

This clone was counted only a few times. The rearrangement links TRBV4-3 to TRBJ1-2; 7 nucleotides align to TRBD1. V shed 0 bases, J shed 2 bases, and the junction held 6 bases outside the gene matches. There are 16 residues in the CDR3. The V gene's germline CDR1 is LGHNA and CDR2 YSLEER. This CDR3 is CASSQDFSGQNYGYTF. DNA of the CDR3: TGCGCCAGCAGCCAAGATTTTTCGGGACAGAACTATGGCTACACCTTC.

Comment on this clone: In the same sample, other DNA sequences code for this CDR3. The chain has TRBV30 and TRBJ2-7; D might be TRBD2 (5 bases). Germline V gene lookup returns CDR1 GTSNPN and CDR2 SVGIG (reference sequence). This CDR3 has 12 residues. V gave up 3 bases and J gave up 3 bases, with 9 bases separating them. The CDR3 loop reads CAWSKGLYEQYF. The CDR3 DNA follows: TGTGCCTGGAGCAAAGGACTCTACGAGCAGTACTTC.

The chain carries TRBV6-1 and TRBJ2-7; perhaps TRBD2 as D (5 bases). This CDR3 region has 15 residues. Germline CDR1 is MNHNS and CDR2 is SASEGT. Trimming cost V 7 bases and J 4 bases, with 20 bases left between them. The CDR3 sequence is CASKRDFRGGYEQYF. The CDR3, as DNA: TGTGCCAGCAAAAGAGATTTTCGGGGTGGGTACGAGCAGTACTTC.

This rearrangement joins TRBV2 to TRBJ2-1; no reliable D call. The CDR3 runs 14 residues. Trimming removed 7 bases at V and 0 bases at J, with 10 bases between. CDR1 and CDR2 from the germline V gene are SNHLY and FYNNEI. In DNA form, the CDR3 reads TGTGCCAGCACTTCAACAGACTCCTACAATGAGCAGTTCTTC. Its protein product is CASTSTDSYNEQFF.

The J gene is TRBJ2-5, the V gene TRBV5-1; the match to TRBD2 covers 10 bases. Germline-derived CDR1 and CDR2 are SGHRS and YFSETQ. The CDR3 totals 12 residues. V shed 4 bases and J 7 bases; nucleotides not matched to a gene: 1. CDR3: CASSPSGGTQYF. CDR3 in DNA: TGCGCCAGCAGCCCTAGCGGGGGGACCCAGTACTTC.

The V and J genes are TRBV2 and TRBJ2-3; 9 nucleotides match TRBD2. The V and J ends lost 6 bases and 0 bases, in that order; junction bases with no gene match: 10. The CDR3 extends over 17 amino acids. The germline V gene has CDR1 SNHLY and CDR2 FYNNEI. CDR3 loop: CASSLAGVPTSTDTQYF. For the CDR3, the DNA is TGTGCCAGCAGCTTAGCGGGAGTGCCAACTAGCACAGATACGCAGTATTTT.

V usage is TRBV29-1 and J usage is TRBJ2-1, with TRBD2 matching over 9 bases. The J segment lost 9 bases and the V segment lost 3 bases, leaving 9 bases of the junction unmatched. Germline values: CDR1 SQVTM, CDR2 ANQGSEA. The CDR3 has 14 residues. The CDR3 loop reads CSVDIAGVGGEQFF. The CDR3 region has the DNA TGCAGCGTTGATATAGCGGGAGTAGGGGGTGAGCAGTTCTTC.